The 23 T cell receptor beta chains listed next were all sequenced from one sample in a study of blood T cell repertoires in COVID-19. Sequenced by immunoSEQ multiplex PCR; TCRdb stores in-frame clones only, minus some. The profile covers about 440,000 clones, with around nine tenths appearing a single time and more than 4% taken by the ten largest. Sequencing used peripheral blood. The receptors originated from a woman in her twenties or thirties with acute or convalescent COVID-19.

The chain links TRBV7-2 to TRBJ2-5; unclear D gene. The germline gives CDR1 SGHTA, CDR2 FQGNSA. Deletions cut 1 base from V and 0 bases from J, with 6 bases between. The CDR3 runs 14 residues. The CDR3 protein is CASSLVGHQETQYF. In DNA, the CDR3 is TGTGCCAGCAGCTTAGTTGGCCACCAAGAGACCCAGTACTTC.

The V gene is TRBV4-2, the J gene TRBJ2-3, with D perhaps matching TRBD1 (6 bases). V gave up 1 base and J gave up 1 base, with 15 bases separating them. This CDR3 has 17 residues. Germline V gives CDR1 LGHNA, CDR2 YNFKEQ. The CDR3 here is CASSQGGLAAGTDTQYF. CDR3 nucleotide sequence: TGTGCCAGCAGCCAAGGGGGGCTAGCTGCGGGCACAGATACGCAGTATTTT.

The chain joins TRBV20-1 to TRBJ2-1; TRBD2 matches at 10 bases. The CDR3 runs 16 residues. Trimming at V came to 3 bases and at J to 3 bases, leaving 8 bases not matched to a gene. From germline, CDR1 is DFQATT and CDR2 SNEGSKA (reference sequence). The CDR3 nucleotides are TGCAGTGCTAGTTCTCTAGCGGGGGCCCGCTACAATGAGCAGTTCTTC. The encoded protein is CSASSLAGARYNEQFF.

The chain uses TRBV5-5 and TRBJ2-7; D is uncertain. Germline CDR1 and CDR2: SGHKS and YYEKEE (reference sequence). V was pared by 0 bases and J by 2 bases, with 15 bases between. The CDR3 covers 16 residues. CDR3 DNA: TGTGCCAGCAGCTTGGCCCTCAAGCGTGGAACCTACGAGCAGTACTTC. This encodes CASSLALKRGTYEQYF. Drawing the rest from reference TRBV5-5 and TRBJ2-7, the complete variable domain is DAGVTQSPTHLIKTRGQQVTLRCSPISGHKSVSWYQQVLGQGPQFIFQYYEKEERGRGNFPDRFSARQFPNYSSELNVNALLLGDSALYLCASSLALKRGTYEQYFGPGTRLTVT.

The CDR3 spells CASNIQGAGEQYF. CDR3 coding DNA: TGTGCCAGCAACATACAGGGGGCGGGCGAGCAGTACTTC. The genes are TRBV6-5 and TRBJ2-7; TRBD1 matches 9 bases. The germline CDR1 and CDR2 sequences are MNHEY and SVGAGI. V was clipped by 7 bases and J by 6 bases; unmatched bases: 7. The CDR3 length is 13 residues.

A single count supports this clone. This chain connects TRBV29-1 to TRBJ1-2; D is perhaps TRBD1 (5 bases). The CDR3 sequence is 14 residues long. Trimming pared 6 bases from V and 2 bases from J, leaving 16 bases between. Germline V gene sequence: CDR1 SQVTM, CDR2 ANQGSEA. The CDR3 here is CSVQEGTRNYGYTF. The CDR3 DNA sequence: TGCAGCGTCCAGGAGGGGACGAGGAACTATGGCTACACCTTC.

This chain links TRBV6-5 with TRBJ1-1; unclear D gene. Germline V gives CDR1 MNHEY, CDR2 SVGAGI. This CDR3 has 13 residues. Trimming took 6 bases from V and 5 from J, leaving 13 bases between them. The CDR3 sequence: CASRRMGGTEAFF. The CDR3 bases are TGTGCCAGCAGACGGATGGGAGGAACTGAAGCTTTCTTT.

The rearrangement joins TRBV7-3 to TRBJ2-3; 9 bases fit TRBD1. Germline trimming cut 3 bases from V and 4 bases from J; bases unmatched to any gene: 14. Germline CDR1 and CDR2: SGHTA and FQGTGA. This CDR3 has 18 residues. Here the CDR3 DNA reads TGTGCCAGCAGCTTGGGGACCGGGACAGGGATTTCGTCAGATACGCAGTATTTT. This codes for CASSLGTGTGISSDTQYF.

The CDR3 DNA follows: TGTGCCAGCAGTCCCGGACAGGGTTTGGGAAACACCATATATTTT. It is translated as CASSPGQGLGNTIYF. This rearrangement joins TRBV6-1 to TRBJ1-3; TRBD1 agrees at 8 bases. The germline V gene has CDR1 MNHNS and CDR2 SASEGT. V was clipped by 5 bases and J by 4 bases; unmatched bases: 7. The CDR3 contains 15 residues.

The chain is built from TRBV24-1 and TRBJ2-3, with a weak D call TRBD1 (6 bases). There are 14 residues in the CDR3. CDR1 and CDR2 (germline): KGHDR, SFDVKD. Trimming took off 6 bases at V and 0 bases at J, with 9 bases between the two ends. The CDR3 is CATSRTASTDTQYF. As DNA, the CDR3 is TGTGCCACCAGTAGGACAGCTAGCACAGATACGCAGTATTTT.

The CDR3 loop is CASRTQGGTNEKLFF. CDR3 nucleotides: TGTGCCAGCAGGACACAGGGGGGAACTAATGAAAAACTGTTTTTT. The chain uses TRBV27 and TRBJ1-4, with 8 bases identical to TRBD1. V shed 6 bases and J 1 base; nucleotides not matched to a gene: 4. Looked up from germline, CDR1 is MNHEY and CDR2 is SMNVEV (reference sequence). The CDR3 loop spans 15 amino acids.

This clone was found once. This chain joins TRBV7-3 and TRBJ1-3; tentative D call: TRBD1 (5 bases). The CDR3 sequence is 15 residues long. CDR1 and CDR2 from the germline V gene are SGHTA and FQGTGA. Trimming left V 5 bases short and J 8 bases short, with 19 bases between. The CDR3 here is CASSKSAAGGDTIYF. The CDR3, as DNA: TGTGCCAGCAGCAAAAGCGCTGCCGGGGGTGACACCATATATTTT.

This clone was counted at least ten times. This sequence joins TRBV3-1 (or the pseudogene TRBV3-2) and TRBJ1-1; tentatively, D is TRBD1 (5 bases). Germline CDR1 LGHDT, CDR2 YNNKEL (reference sequence). V dropped 4 bases and J dropped 0 bases, with 18 bases sitting between them. CDR3 length equals 17 residues. The CDR3 loop reads CASSPRSQGAMNTEAFF. CDR3 bases: TGTGCCAGCAGCCCTCGTTCCCAGGGCGCGATGAACACTGAAGCTTTCTTT.

V usage is TRBV6-5 and J usage is TRBJ2-5, with 8 nucleotides matching TRBD1. The CDR3 extends over 13 amino acids. The V gene end was trimmed by 6 bases and the J gene end by 2 bases; junction bases not matched to a gene: 2. The germline gives CDR1 MNHEY, CDR2 SVGAGI. The CDR3 sequence is CASRRTGQETQYF. The DNA of the CDR3 is TGTGCCAGCAGAAGGACAGGGCAAGAGACCCAGTACTTC.

This clone was picked up a small number of times. The same CDR3 arises from other DNA sequences in this sample as well. J is TRBJ1-1 and V is TRBV18, with D unclear. This CDR3 has 13 residues. Trimming pared 4 bases from V and 5 bases from J, leaving 11 bases between. Germline loops: CDR1 KGHSH, CDR2 LQKENI. CDR3 amino acids: CASSRSGGTEAFF. For the CDR3, the DNA is TGTGCCAGCTCACGGTCAGGAGGTACTGAAGCTTTCTTT.

J is TRBJ2-1 and V is TRBV5-1, with TRBD1 identical over 9 bases. From germline, CDR1 is SGHRS and CDR2 YFSETQ. J gave up 8 bases and V 5 bases, and 5 bases lay outside the gene matches. CDR3 size: 13 residues. The DNA of the CDR3 is TGCGCCAGCAGTTGGGACAGGGACGATGAGCAGTTCTTC. It specifies CASSWDRDDEQFF.

Only a few counts were recorded for this clone. The CDR3, as DNA: TGTGCCAGCAGTTTCGGACAGAAAAATAATTCACCCCTCCACTTT. This codes for CASSFGQKNNSPLHF. The V and J genes are TRBV27 and TRBJ1-6; perhaps TRBD1 as D (6 bases). The CDR3 length is 15 residues. The V end was cut by 3 bases, the J end by 5 bases, with 11 bases between. Germline V CDR1 and CDR2: MNHEY, SMNVEV (reference sequence).

The chain combines TRBV5-1 with TRBJ2-3, with D tentatively TRBD1 (5 bases). Germline CDR1 is SGHRS and CDR2 is YFSETQ. This CDR3 is built from 13 residues. Between the trimmed V and J ends, which lost 9 bases and 0 bases, there was a span of 11 bases. CDR3 residues: CATSTASTDTQYF. The CDR3 region has the DNA TGCGCCACCTCGACAGCTAGCACAGATACGCAGTATTTT.

The chain carries TRBV28 and TRBJ2-5; TRBD2 aligns across 8 bases. The CDR3 has 17 amino acids. The junction had 10 bases not matched to a gene; V was cut back by 3 bases and J by 1 base. Germline V CDR1 and CDR2: MDHEN, SYDVKM. The CDR3 region has the DNA TGTGCCAGCAGTTTGAGGCGTATAGGACTAGCCCAAGAGACCCAGTACTTC. As protein: CASSLRRIGLAQETQYF.

This clone was recorded only once. CDR3 residues: CASHRPTGELFF. CDR3 nucleotides: TGTGCCAGCCACAGGCCCACCGGGGAGCTGTTTTTT. This chain links TRBV6-5 with TRBJ2-2; D is perhaps TRBD1 (5 bases). Trimming took 8 bases from V and 4 from J, leaving 8 bases between them. This CDR3 comprises 12 residues. The germline V gene has CDR1 MNHEY and CDR2 SVGAGI.

This clone is labeled medium-sized. V is TRBV3-1 (or the pseudogene TRBV3-2) and J is TRBJ1-1, with D unclear. Trimming left V 0 bases short and J 7 bases short, with 9 bases between. The CDR3 runs 13 residues. Germline CDR1 LGHDT, CDR2 YNNKEL (reference sequence). The CDR3 DNA sequence: TGTGCCAGCAGCCAAGATTTTGAGGGTGAAGCTTTCTTT. This codes for CASSQDFEGEAFF.

J is TRBJ2-7 and V is TRBV9; D perhaps matches TRBD2 (6 bases). The CDR3 spans 13 residues. V shed 4 bases and J shed 5 bases, with 13 bases lying between them. Germline CDR1 SGDLS, CDR2 YYNGEE. The CDR3: CASSSRWGDEQYF. The DNA for the CDR3 is TGTGCCAGCAGCTCACGCTGGGGGGACGAGCAGTACTTC.

The chain is built from TRBV5-1 and TRBJ2-5; TRBD2 matches 11 bases. V shed 4 bases and J 0 bases; nucleotides not matched to a gene: 8. The CDR3 runs 17 residues. The germline V gene encodes CDR1 SGHRS and CDR2 YFSETQ. DNA of the CDR3: TGCGCCAGCAGCACGTCTCCTAGCGGGGGGTACCAAGAGACCCAGTACTTC. Amino acid sequence: CASSTSPSGGYQETQYF.